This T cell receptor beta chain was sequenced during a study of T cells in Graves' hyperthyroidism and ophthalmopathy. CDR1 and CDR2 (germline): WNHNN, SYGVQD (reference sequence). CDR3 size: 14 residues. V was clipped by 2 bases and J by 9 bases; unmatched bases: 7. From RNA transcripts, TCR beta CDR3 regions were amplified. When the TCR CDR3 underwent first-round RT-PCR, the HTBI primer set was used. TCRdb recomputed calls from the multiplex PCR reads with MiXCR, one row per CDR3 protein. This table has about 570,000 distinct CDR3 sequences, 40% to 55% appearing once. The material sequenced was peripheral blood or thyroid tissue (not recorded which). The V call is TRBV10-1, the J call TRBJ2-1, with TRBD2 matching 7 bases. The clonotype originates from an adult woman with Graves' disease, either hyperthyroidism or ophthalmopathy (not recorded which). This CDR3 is CASSESGRVFEQFF. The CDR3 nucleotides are TGCGCCAGCAGTGAGAGTGGGAGGGTTTTTGAGCAGTTCTTC.